What follows is one T cell receptor beta chain and its context. This sample stems from a study of blood T cell repertoires in COVID-19. As for the study in general: PBMCs, B-cell-depleted T cells, or T cells were the source of the cDNA or gDNA that made up the material.

The germline gives CDR1 SNHLY, CDR2 FYNNEI. Trimming cost V 10 bases and J 4 bases; bases outside gene matches: 6. The CDR3 totals 13 residues. Per the authors' pipeline: Reference gene primers were amplified, and this amplification served to estimate nucleated cell counts. The repertoire was sequenced with immunoSEQ multiplex PCR; TCRdb's copy has only in-frame clones and lacks some. That table supplies the V and J calls and clone size; D and trimming were determined from the DNA. The repertoire holds 130,000 to 150,000 clones, with roughly 79% as singletons. Sequencing was done on a sample of peripheral blood. The sequence came from a human donor with acute or convalescent COVID-19. The donor label of this sample is uncertain. The chain has TRBV2 and TRBJ2-7, with 11 bases lining up with TRBD1. CDR3 sequence reads: CATRTGGQYEQYF. In nucleotides, the CDR3 is TGTGCCACCCGGACAGGGGGCCAGTACGAGCAGTACTTC.